This TCR beta chain was sequenced in a study of CD8 T cells in ankylosing spondylitis. In making TCR beta libraries, quantitative 5'-RACE with molecular barcodes was used. Each CDR3 protein gets one entry after TCRdb re-called the 5' RACE reads with MiXCR. In the table there are under 200,000 distinct CDR3 sequences, 13% of which are singletons. The CDR3 sequence is 15 residues long. V was shortened by 3 bases and J by 4 bases, with 18 bases between the two germline ends. Germline lookup yields CDR1 DFQATT and CDR2 SNEGSKA (reference sequence). Whole-study results and caveats: Reportedly, significant enrichment of disease-linked clones occurred in matched ankylosing spondylitis synovial fluid. Characteristic of ankylosing spondylitis blood, it appeared, was a TCR beta motif comprising about eight highly homologous variants. A number of the motif variants had already been described in reactive arthritis synovial fluid and blood.

This clonotype was recorded at least ten times. Its target is not known. The chain employs TRBV20-1 and TRBJ1-2, with D maybe TRBD1 (5 bases). The receptor comes from a female donor with ankylosing spondylitis or in good health (not recorded which). Sequenced input: blood, either unsorted or a sorted T cell fraction (not recorded which). This CDR3 reads CSASFRGRLLYGYTF. DNA of the CDR3: TGCAGTGCTAGCTTCCGGGGGAGGCTACTCTATGGCTACACCTTC.